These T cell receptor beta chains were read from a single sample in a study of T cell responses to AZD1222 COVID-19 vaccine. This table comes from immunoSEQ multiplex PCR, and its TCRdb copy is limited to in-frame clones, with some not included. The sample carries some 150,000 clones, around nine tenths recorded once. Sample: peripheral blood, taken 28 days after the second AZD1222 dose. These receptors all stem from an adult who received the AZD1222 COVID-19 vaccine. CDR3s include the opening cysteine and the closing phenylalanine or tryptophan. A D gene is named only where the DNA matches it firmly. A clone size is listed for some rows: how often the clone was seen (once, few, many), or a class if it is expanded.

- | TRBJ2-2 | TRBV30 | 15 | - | CAWSSTEADTGELFF | TGTGCCTGGAGTTCGACGGAGGCGGACACCGGGGAGCTGTTTTTT
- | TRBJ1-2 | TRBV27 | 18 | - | CASSSRTGPTYPNYGYTF | TGTGCCAGCAGTTCACGGACTGGCCCGACGTACCCTAACTATGGCTACACCTTC
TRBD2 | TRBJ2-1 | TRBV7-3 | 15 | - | CASSLPTSGYNEQFF | TGTGCCAGCAGCCTACCGACTAGCGGGTACAATGAGCAGTTCTTC
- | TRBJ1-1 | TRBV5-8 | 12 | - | CASSLTGTEAFF | TGTGCCAGCAGCTTGACCGGGACAGAAGCTTTCTTT
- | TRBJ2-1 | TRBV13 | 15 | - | CASSLGSAGRSEQFF | TGTGCCAGCAGCTTAGGGTCCGCGGGCCGATCTGAGCAGTTCTTC
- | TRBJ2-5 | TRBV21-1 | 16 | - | CASTATSLFIEETQYF | TGTGCCAGCACCGCGACGAGCCTATTCATTGAAGAGACCCAGTACTTC
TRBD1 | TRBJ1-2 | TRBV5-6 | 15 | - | CASSPEGARGYGYTF | TGTGCCAGCAGCCCGGAGGGGGCAAGAGGCTATGGCTACACCTTC
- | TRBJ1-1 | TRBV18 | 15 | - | CASSPPGSDDTEAFF | TGTGCCAGCTCACCACCTGGGTCGGACGACACTGAAGCTTTCTTT
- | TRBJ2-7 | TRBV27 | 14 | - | CASRIARTSYEQYF | TGTGCCAGCAGAATTGCCAGGACCTCCTACGAGCAGTACTTC
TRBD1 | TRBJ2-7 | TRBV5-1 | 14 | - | CASSQGALTSEQYF | TGCGCCAGCTCGCAGGGGGCCCTAACCAGCGAGCAGTACTTC
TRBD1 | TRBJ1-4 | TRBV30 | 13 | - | CAWSSGTDGKLFF | TGTGCCTGGAGTTCCGGGACAGACGGAAAACTGTTTTTT
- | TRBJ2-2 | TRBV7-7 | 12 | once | CASSFATGELFF | TGTGCCAGCAGCTTCGCCACCGGGGAGCTGTTTTTT
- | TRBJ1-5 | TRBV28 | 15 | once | CASSSRDSSNQPQHF | TGTGCCAGCAGCTCGAGGGACTCTAGCAATCAGCCCCAGCATTTT
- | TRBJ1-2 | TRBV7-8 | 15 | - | CASSLGPGADYGYTF | TGTGCCAGCAGCTTAGGACCAGGGGCCGACTATGGCTACACCTTC
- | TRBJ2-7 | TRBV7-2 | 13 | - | CASSLGSGDEQYF | TGTGCCAGCAGCTTGGGGTCCGGGGACGAGCAGTACTTC
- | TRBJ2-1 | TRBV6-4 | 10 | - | CAHRTDEQFF | TGTGCCCACAGAACGGATGAGCAGTTCTTC
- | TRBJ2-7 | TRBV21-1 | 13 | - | CASAGGARYEQYF | TGTGCCAGCGCGGGGGGGGCAAGGTACGAGCAGTACTTC
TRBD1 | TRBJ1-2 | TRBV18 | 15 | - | CASSAGQGHNYGYTF | TGTGCCAGCTCAGCGGGACAGGGTCATAACTATGGCTACACCTTC
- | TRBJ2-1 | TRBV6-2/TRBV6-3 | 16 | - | CASSYSAGSSYNEQFF | TGTGCCAGCAGTTACTCAGCAGGGAGTTCCTACAATGAGCAGTTCTTC
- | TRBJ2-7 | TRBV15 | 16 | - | CATSRGNTPFFYEQYF | TGTGCCACCAGCAGAGGGAACACTCCTTTCTTCTACGAGCAGTACTTC
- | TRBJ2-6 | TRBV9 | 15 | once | CASSADNSGANVLTF | TGTGCCAGCAGCGCGGACAATTCTGGGGCCAACGTCCTGACTTTC
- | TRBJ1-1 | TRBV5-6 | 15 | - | CASSGGGRGGTEAFF | TGTGCCAGCAGCGGCGGGGGGCGCGGCGGCACTGAAGCTTTCTTT
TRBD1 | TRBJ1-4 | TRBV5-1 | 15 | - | CASSTGQGHDEKLFF | TGCGCCAGCAGCACGGGACAGGGTCATGATGAAAAACTGTTTTTT
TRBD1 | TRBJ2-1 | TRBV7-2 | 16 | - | CASSLPIWTGSTMQFF | TGTGCCAGCAGCCTCCCAATCTGGACAGGGTCGACAATGCAGTTCTTC
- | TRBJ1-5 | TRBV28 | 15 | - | CASSSYGPRHQPQHF | TGTGCCAGCAGTTCATACGGACCTCGCCATCAGCCCCAGCATTTT
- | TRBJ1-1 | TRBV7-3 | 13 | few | CASSDQGNTEAFF | TGTGCCAGCAGCGACCAAGGGAACACTGAAGCTTTCTTT
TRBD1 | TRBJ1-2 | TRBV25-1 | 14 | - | CASRLDRGLGGYTF | TGTGCCAGCAGGCTTGACAGGGGGCTGGGCGGCTACACCTTC
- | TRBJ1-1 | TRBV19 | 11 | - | CASSFGQEAFF | TGTGCCAGTAGTTTCGGACAGGAAGCTTTCTTT
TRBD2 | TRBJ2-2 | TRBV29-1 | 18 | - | CSVRTVWEREGNTGELFF | TGCAGCGTCCGGACAGTCTGGGAGCGGGAGGGAAACACCGGGGAGCTGTTTTTT
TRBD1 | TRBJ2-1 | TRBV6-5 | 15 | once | CASRWGRGPYNEQFF | TGTGCCAGCAGGTGGGGCAGGGGGCCCTACAATGAGCAGTTCTTC
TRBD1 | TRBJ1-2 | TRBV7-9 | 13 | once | CASYTGEGYGYTF | TGTGCCAGCTACACAGGGGAAGGGTATGGCTACACCTTC
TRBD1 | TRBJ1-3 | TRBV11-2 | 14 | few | CASSLNRGGNTIYF | TGTGCCAGCAGCTTAAACAGGGGTGGAAACACCATATATTTT
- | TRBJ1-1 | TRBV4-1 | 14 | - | CASSPRALNTEAFF | TGCGCCAGCAGCCCTCGGGCTTTGAACACTGAAGCTTTCTTT
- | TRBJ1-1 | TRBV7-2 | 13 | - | CASSPYMNTEAFF | TGTGCCAGCAGCCCCTATATGAACACTGAAGCTTTCTTT
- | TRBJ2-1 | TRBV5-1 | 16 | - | CASSLFGRDSYNEQFF | TGCGCCAGCAGCTTATTCGGCAGGGATAGTTACAATGAGCAGTTCTTC
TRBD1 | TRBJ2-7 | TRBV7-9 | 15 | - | CASSSSGQGSYEQYF | TGTGCCAGCAGCTCCTCGGGACAGGGTTCCTACGAGCAGTACTTC
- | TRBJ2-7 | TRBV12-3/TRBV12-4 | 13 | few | CASSSGSSYEQYF | TGTGCCAGCAGTTCAGGGTCCTCCTACGAGCAGTACTTC
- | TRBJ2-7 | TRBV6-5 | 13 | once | CASSTSSSYEQYF | TGTGCCAGCAGTACCTCAAGCTCCTACGAGCAGTACTTC
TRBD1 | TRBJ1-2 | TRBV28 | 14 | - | CASSLVDRDRGYTF | TGTGCCAGCAGTTTAGTCGACAGGGATCGTGGCTACACCTTC
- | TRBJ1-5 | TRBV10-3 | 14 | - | CAIRDDRYNQPQHF | TGTGCCATCCGGGACGACAGGTACAATCAGCCCCAGCATTTT
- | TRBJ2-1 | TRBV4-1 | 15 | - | CASSQDKNLREAQFF | TGCGCCAGCAGCCAGGACAAGAATTTGCGGGAAGCTCAGTTCTTC
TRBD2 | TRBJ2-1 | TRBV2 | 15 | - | CASSAGLAGYNEQFF | TGTGCCAGCAGCGCCGGACTAGCCGGATACAATGAGCAGTTCTTC
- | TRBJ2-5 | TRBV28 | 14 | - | CASSLRKLVETQYF | TGTGCCAGCAGTTTACGCAAGCTTGTGGAGACCCAGTACTTC
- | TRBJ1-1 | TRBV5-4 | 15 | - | CASSWGPIGSTEAFF | TGTGCCAGCAGCTGGGGACCGATCGGGAGCACTGAAGCTTTCTTT
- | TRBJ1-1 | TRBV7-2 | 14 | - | CASSSPRGNTEAFF | TGTGCCAGCAGCTCCCCCCGGGGGAACACTGAAGCTTTCTTT
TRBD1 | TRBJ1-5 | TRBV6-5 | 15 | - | CASSTGTGAHQPQHF | TGTGCCAGCAGCACTGGGACAGGGGCCCATCAGCCCCAGCATTTT
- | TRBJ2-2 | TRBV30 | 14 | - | CAWRGTVNTGELFF | TGTGCCTGGAGAGGGACGGTGAACACCGGGGAGCTGTTTTTT
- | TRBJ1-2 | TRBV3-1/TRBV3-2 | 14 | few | CASSPRTPTGGYTF | TGTGCCAGCAGCCCAAGGACACCCACGGGTGGCTACACCTTC
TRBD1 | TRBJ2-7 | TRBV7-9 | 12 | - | CASTQQGNEQYF | TGTGCCAGCACCCAACAGGGGAACGAGCAGTACTTC
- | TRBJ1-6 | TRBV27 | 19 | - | CASRTGSLRSSSYNSPLHF | TGTGCCAGCAGGACAGGATCTTTACGGTCCAGCTCCTATAATTCACCCCTCCACTTT
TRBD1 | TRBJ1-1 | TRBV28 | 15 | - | CASRTTGTGNTEAFF | TGTGCCAGCAGGACGACCGGGACAGGGAACACTGAAGCTTTCTTT
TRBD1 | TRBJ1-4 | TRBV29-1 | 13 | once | CSARDREDEKLFF | TGCAGCGCCCGGGACAGGGAGGATGAAAAACTGTTTTTT
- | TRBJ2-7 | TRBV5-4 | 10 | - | CASSSGPQYF | TGTGCCAGCAGCTCGGGACCTCAGTACTTC
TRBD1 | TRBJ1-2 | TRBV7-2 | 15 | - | CASSPGQGARIGYTF | TGTGCCAGCAGCCCGGGACAGGGGGCGAGAATTGGCTACACCTTC
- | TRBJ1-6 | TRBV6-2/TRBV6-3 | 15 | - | CASSPTGLNNSPLHF | TGTGCCAGCAGCCCGACGGGTCTTAATAATTCACCCCTCCACTTT
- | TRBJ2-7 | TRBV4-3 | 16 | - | CASSQGQAMSSYEQYF | TGCGCCAGCAGCCAAGGACAGGCTATGAGCTCCTACGAGCAGTACTTC
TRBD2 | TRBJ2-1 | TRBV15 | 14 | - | CATSRSSGSNEQFF | TGTGCCACCAGCAGGTCTAGCGGGAGTAATGAGCAGTTCTTC
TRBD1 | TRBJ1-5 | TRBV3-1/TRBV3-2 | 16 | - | CASSQAWDRDCQPQHF | TGTGCCAGCAGCCAAGCCTGGGACAGGGATTGTCAGCCCCAGCATTTT
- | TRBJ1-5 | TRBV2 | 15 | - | CASSQGFAGNQPQHF | TGTGCCAGCAGTCAGGGGTTCGCGGGCAATCAGCCCCAGCATTTT